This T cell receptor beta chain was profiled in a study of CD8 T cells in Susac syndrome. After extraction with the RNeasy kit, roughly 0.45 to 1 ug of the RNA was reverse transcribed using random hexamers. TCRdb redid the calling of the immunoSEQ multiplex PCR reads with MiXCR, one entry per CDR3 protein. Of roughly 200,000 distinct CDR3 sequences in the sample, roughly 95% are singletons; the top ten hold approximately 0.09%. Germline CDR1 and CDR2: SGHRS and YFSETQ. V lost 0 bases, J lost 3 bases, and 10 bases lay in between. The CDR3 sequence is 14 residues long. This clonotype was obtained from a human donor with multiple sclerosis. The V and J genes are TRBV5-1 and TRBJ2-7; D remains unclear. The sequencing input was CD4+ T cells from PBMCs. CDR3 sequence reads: CASSLGGPNYEQYF. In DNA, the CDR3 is TGCGCCAGCAGCTTGGGCGGACCCAACTACGAGCAGTACTTC.